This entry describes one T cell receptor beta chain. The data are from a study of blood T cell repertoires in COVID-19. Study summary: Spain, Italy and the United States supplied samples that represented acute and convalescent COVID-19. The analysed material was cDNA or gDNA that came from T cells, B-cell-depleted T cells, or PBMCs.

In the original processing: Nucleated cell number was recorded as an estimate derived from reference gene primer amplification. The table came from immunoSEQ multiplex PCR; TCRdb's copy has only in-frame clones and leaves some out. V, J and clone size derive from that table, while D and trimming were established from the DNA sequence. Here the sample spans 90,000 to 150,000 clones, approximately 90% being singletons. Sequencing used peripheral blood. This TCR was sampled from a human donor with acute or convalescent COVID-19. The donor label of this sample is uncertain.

CDR3 loop: CASSAGIISQETQYF. DNA of the CDR3: TGTGCCAGCAGCGCCGGGATTATTAGCCAAGAGACCCAGTACTTC. This chain links TRBV9 with TRBJ2-5; D is perhaps TRBD2 (5 bases). CDR3 length equals 15 residues. Germline V gene lookup returns CDR1 SGDLS and CDR2 YYNGEE. Trimming removed 3 bases from V and 1 base from J, with 13 bases in between.